This T cell receptor beta chain was sequenced during a study of T cells after yellow fever vaccination. Findings of the study overall: After the booster, 96% of CD4 and more than 75% of CD8 primary-response clones were re-detected. Shared CD4/CD8 clonotypes were a small share, likely from convergent recombination.

Concerning this clonotype itself: The target antigen is unknown.

This CDR3 spans 15 amino acids. V was clipped by 2 bases and J by 8 bases, with 15 bases between them. CDR1 and CDR2 from the germline V gene are SGHTA and FQGNSA. TCRdb reanalysed the 5' RACE reads using MiXCR and keeps one entry per CDR3 protein. The data contain about 320,000 distinct CDR3 sequences, around 4.5% of them seen just once; the ten biggest clones take up 15% to 20%. Sequenced here: PBMCs, sampled 15 days after the yellow fever booster vaccination. The rearrangement uses TRBV7-2 and TRBJ1-4; D gene ambiguous. The origin of this receptor is a man aged 18 to 35 who received the YFV17D yellow fever vaccine. CDR3 amino acids: CASSLSRVSKEKLFF. As DNA, the CDR3 is TGTGCCAGCAGCTTAAGTCGGGTGTCGAAGGAAAAACTGTTTTTT.